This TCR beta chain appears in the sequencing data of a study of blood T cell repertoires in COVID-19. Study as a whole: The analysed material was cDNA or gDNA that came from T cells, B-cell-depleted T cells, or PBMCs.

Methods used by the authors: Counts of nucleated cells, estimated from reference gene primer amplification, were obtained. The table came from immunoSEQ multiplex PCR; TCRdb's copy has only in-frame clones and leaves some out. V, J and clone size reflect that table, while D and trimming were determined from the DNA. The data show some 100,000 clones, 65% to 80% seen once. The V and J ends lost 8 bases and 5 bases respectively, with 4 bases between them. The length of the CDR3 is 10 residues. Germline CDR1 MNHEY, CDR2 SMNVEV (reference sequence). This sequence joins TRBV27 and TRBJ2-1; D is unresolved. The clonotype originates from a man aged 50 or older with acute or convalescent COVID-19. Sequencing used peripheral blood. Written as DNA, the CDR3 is TGTGCCAGCGGCAACAATGAGCAGTTCTTC. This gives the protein CASGNNEQFF.